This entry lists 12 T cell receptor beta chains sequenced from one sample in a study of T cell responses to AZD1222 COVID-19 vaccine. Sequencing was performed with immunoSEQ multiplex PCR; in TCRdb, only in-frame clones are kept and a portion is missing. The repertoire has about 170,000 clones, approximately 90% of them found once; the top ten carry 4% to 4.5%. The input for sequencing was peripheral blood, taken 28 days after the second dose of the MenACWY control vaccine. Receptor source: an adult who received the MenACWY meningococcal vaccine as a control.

This CDR3 reads CSVGSSGSTGETQYF. As DNA, the CDR3 is TGCAGCGTTGGGTCTAGCGGGAGTACGGGGGAGACCCAGTACTTC. The V call is TRBV29-1, the J call TRBJ2-5, with 10 positions matching TRBD2. From germline, CDR1 is SQVTM and CDR2 ANQGSEA. The V gene end was trimmed by 4 bases and the J gene end by 5 bases; junction bases not matched to a gene: 10. The CDR3 consists of 15 residues.

This CDR3 reads CASSLVGGGPYEQYF. CDR3 sequence (DNA): TGTGCCAGCAGCTTAGTAGGCGGGGGTCCCTACGAGCAGTACTTC. The rearrangement uses TRBV7-2 and TRBJ2-7, with TRBD2 matching 7 bases. The germline V gene has CDR1 SGHTA and CDR2 FQGNSA. The CDR3 contains 15 residues. V trimming: 1 base; J trimming: 2 bases; junction bases outside the gene matches: 5.

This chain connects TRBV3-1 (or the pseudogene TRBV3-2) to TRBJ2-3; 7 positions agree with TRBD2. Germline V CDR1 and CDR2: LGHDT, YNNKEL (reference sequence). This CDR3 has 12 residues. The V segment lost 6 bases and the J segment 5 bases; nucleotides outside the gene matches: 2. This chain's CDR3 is CASRGGKDTQYF. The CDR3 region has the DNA TGTGCCAGCAGGGGGGGGAAAGATACGCAGTATTTT.

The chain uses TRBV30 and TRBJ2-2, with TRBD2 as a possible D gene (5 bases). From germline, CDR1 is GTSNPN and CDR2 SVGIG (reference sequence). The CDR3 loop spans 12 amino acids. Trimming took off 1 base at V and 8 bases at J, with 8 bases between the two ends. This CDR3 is CAWSGTRGELFF. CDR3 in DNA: TGTGCCTGGAGTGGAACTAGGGGGGAGCTGTTTTTT.

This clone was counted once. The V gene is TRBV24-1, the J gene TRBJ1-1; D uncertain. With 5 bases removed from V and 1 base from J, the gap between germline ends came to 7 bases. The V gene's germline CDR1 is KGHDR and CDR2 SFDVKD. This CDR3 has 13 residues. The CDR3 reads CATSAGANTEAFF. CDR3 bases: TGTGCCACCAGTGCAGGAGCGAACACTGAAGCTTTCTTT.

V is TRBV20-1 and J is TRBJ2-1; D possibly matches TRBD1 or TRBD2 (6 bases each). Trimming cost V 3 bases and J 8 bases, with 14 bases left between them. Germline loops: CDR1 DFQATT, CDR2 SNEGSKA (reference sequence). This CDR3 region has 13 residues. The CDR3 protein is CSASLSRGDEQFF. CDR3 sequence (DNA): TGCAGTGCTAGTTTATCGAGGGGGGATGAGCAGTTCTTC.

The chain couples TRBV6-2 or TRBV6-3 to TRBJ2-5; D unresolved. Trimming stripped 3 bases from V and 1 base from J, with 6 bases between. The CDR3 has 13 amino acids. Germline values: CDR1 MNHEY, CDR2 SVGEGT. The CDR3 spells CASSYGVQETQYF. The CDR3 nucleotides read TGTGCCAGCAGTTATGGGGTCCAAGAGACCCAGTACTTC.

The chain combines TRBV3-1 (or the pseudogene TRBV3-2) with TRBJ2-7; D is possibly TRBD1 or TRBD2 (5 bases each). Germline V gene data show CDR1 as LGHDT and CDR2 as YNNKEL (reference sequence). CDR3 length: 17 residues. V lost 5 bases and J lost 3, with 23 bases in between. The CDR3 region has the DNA TGTGCCAGCAGCGGGTTCACCGGGACGGCTACGAGCTACGAGCAGTACTTC. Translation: CASSGFTGTATSYEQYF.

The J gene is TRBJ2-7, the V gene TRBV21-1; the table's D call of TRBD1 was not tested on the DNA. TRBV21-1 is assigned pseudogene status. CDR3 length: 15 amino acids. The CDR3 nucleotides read TGTGCCAGCACCCCTTGGCGACAGGGGAAATACGAGCAGTACTTC. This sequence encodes CASTPWRQGKYEQYF.

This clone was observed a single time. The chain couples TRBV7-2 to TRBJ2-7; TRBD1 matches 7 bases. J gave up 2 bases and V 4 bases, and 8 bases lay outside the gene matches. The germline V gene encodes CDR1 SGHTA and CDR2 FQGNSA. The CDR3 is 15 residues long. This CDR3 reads CASSSVRQGAYEQYF. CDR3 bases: TGTGCCAGCAGCTCAGTTAGACAGGGAGCCTACGAGCAGTACTTC.

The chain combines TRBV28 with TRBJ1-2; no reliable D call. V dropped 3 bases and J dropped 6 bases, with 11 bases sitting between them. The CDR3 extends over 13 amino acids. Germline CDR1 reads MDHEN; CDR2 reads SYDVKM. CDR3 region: CASSLGRSDGYTF. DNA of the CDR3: TGTGCCAGCAGTTTGGGCAGGAGCGATGGCTACACCTTC.

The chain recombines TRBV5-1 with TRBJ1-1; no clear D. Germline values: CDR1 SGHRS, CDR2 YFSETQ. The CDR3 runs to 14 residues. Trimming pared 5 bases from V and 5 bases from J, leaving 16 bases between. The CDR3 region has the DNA TGCGCCAGCAGACTCGCCCTATTGGGGACTGAAGCTTTCTTT. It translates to CASRLALLGTEAFF.